This passage covers 22 T cell receptor beta chains from one sample sequenced in a study of neurological immune-mediated disorders. TCRdb analysed the 5' RACE reads with MiXCR anew, one entry per CDR3 protein. The top ten clones hold 4.5% of a sample with under 50,000 distinct CDR3 sequences, around 13% of them seen once. Documented time point: longitudinal time-point 2. Sequenced material: PBMCs. The receptors originated from a male donor with HTLV-1-associated myelopathy (HAM/TSP).

A word on this clonotype: This may come from a read error, since a much larger clone is one base off. The chain couples TRBV7-7 to TRBJ2-1, with D maybe TRBD1 (5 bases). Germline CDR1 and CDR2: SSHAT and FNYEAQ (reference sequence). There are 14 residues in the CDR3. The CDR3 region is CASSQVTVRNEQFF. The CDR3 DNA reads as TGTGCTAGCAGCCAGGTGACAGTGCGCAATGAGCAGTTCTTC.

At least ten counts were recorded for this clonotype. The gene calls are TRBV25-1 and TRBJ1-5; D not certain. The length of the CDR3 is 12 residues. Trimming cost V 7 bases and J 4 bases, with 8 bases left between them. CDR1 and CDR2 (germline): MGHDK, SYGVNS. The CDR3 nucleotides read TGTGCCAGCAACGTGGGGAATCAGCCCCAGCATTTT. This codes for CASNVGNQPQHF.

This clonotype has only a few counts. The chain recombines TRBV19 with TRBJ1-2; TRBD1 aligns across 7 bases. Germline trimming cut 8 bases from V and 7 bases from J; bases unmatched to any gene: 7. Germline CDR1 is LNHDA and CDR2 is SQIVND (reference sequence). The CDR3 spans 12 residues. The CDR3 region has the DNA TGTGCCAGTGCAGACAGGGCGTTTGGCTACACCTTC. It translates to CASADRAFGYTF.

This clonotype was counted many times. The chain has TRBV25-1 and TRBJ1-1; D is unclear. Germline CDR1 MGHDK, CDR2 SYGVNS. This CDR3 region has 11 residues. Trimming removed 2 bases at V and 8 bases at J, with 6 bases between. The DNA for the CDR3 is TGTGCCAGCAGTGAAGCCGTAGAAGCTTTCTTT. It specifies CASSEAVEAFF. Supplemented by reference TRBV25-1 and TRBJ1-1, the full variable domain reads EADIYQTPRYLVIGTGKKITLECSQTMGHDKMYWYQQDPGMELHLIHYSYGVNSTEKGDLSSESTVSRIRTEHFPLTLESARPSHTSQYLCASSEAVEAFFGQGTRLTVV.

In this sample, this clonotype turned up many times. V gene TRBV10-2 combines with J gene TRBJ2-5; TRBD1 agrees at 7 bases. This CDR3 comprises 13 residues. The trim removed 6 bases at V and 11 bases at J, leaving 12 bases unmatched. Germline loops: CDR1 WSHSY, CDR2 SAAADI. The CDR3, as DNA: TGCGCCAGCAGCCAATCCAGACAGGGATATCAGTACTTC. Its translation: CASSQSRQGYQYF.

This clonotype was counted at least ten times. The chain links TRBV20-1 to TRBJ2-3; 8 nucleotides agree with TRBD2. Germline V gene lookup returns CDR1 DFQATT and CDR2 SNEGSKA (reference sequence). J lost 0 bases, V lost 6 bases, and 11 bases had no gene match. The CDR3 extends over 16 amino acids. The CDR3: CSAPPLTSGSTDTQYF. The DNA of the CDR3 is TGCAGTGCCCCCCCCCTTACTAGCGGTAGCACAGATACGCAGTATTTT.

This clonotype was seen at least ten times. This chain links TRBV5-1 with TRBJ2-7, with D possibly being TRBD1 or TRBD2 (6 bases each). V was shortened by 5 bases and J by 3 bases, with 15 bases between the two germline ends. The CDR3 has 14 amino acids. CDR1 SGHRS and CDR2 YFSETQ come from the germline V gene. The CDR3 region has the DNA TGCGCCAGCAGTAGGAGGGGGGAAAACTACGAGCAGTACTTC. It encodes CASSRRGENYEQYF.

This clonotype was seen at least ten times. The chain links TRBV11-3 to TRBJ2-3; TRBD1 matches 7 bases. This CDR3 is built from 15 residues. In germline, CDR1 is SGHNT, CDR2 YENEEA. Trimming took 5 bases from V and 1 from J; bases not matched to a gene: 6. The chain's CDR3 is CASSRTGVGTDTQYF. As DNA, the CDR3 is TGTGCCAGCAGCCGTACAGGGGTTGGCACAGATACGCAGTATTTT.

This clonotype was counted ten times or more. The chain carries TRBV20-1 and TRBJ1-6; TRBD1 aligns across 8 bases. With V trimmed by 3 bases and J by 10 bases, 8 bases remained unmatched. The germline V gene encodes CDR1 DFQATT and CDR2 SNEGSKA (reference sequence). There are 14 residues in the CDR3. The CDR3 loop reads CSASLGQGLSPLHF. CDR3 nucleotides: TGCAGTGCTAGTCTAGGACAGGGTTTGTCACCCCTCCACTTT.

As concerns this clonotype: This may be a read error, as it is one base from a much larger clone. The chain links TRBV5-1 to TRBJ1-1; 10 bases fit TRBD1. Germline values: CDR1 SGHRS, CDR2 YFSETQ. The CDR3 covers 17 residues. J lost 1 base, V lost 3 bases, and 9 bases had no gene match. The CDR3 spells CASSSTRTGGWNTEAFF. For the CDR3, the DNA is TGCGCCAGCAGCTCCACGAGGACAGGGGGTTGGAACACTGAAGCTTTCTTT.

In nucleotides, the CDR3 is TGTGCCTGGAGTGTAGGAGGGTTTGAGGGCCGGGCCAACGTCCTGACTTTC. It encodes CAWSVGGFEGRANVLTF. V gene TRBV30 combines with J gene TRBJ2-6, with a weak D call TRBD2 (6 bases). The V and J ends lost 0 bases and 5 bases respectively, with 17 bases between them. Germline values: CDR1 GTSNPN, CDR2 SVGIG (reference sequence). CDR3 size: 17 residues.

The sample holds many counts of this clonotype. This chain connects TRBV12-3 or TRBV12-4 to TRBJ2-2; 7 positions match TRBD2. Trimming removed 6 bases from V and 2 bases from J; junction bases left unmatched: 6. This CDR3 is built from 15 residues. The CDR3 loop reads CASSRLAHNTGELFF. DNA for the CDR3: TGTGCCAGCAGCCGACTAGCACACAACACCGGGGAGCTGTTTTTT.

This clonotype was seen many times. This chain uses TRBV5-6 with TRBJ2-7; tentatively, D is TRBD2 (6 bases). V was clipped by 3 bases and J by 2 bases, with 15 bases between them. CDR1 and CDR2 from the germline V gene are SGHDT and YYEEEE. This CDR3 comprises 15 residues. The CDR3 DNA reads TGTGCCAGCAGCTCCGGGCACCGGGGGACCTACGAGCAGTACTTC. Amino acids: CASSSGHRGTYEQYF.

The sample holds many counts of this clonotype. The rearrangement joins TRBV5-6 to TRBJ2-7, with 7 nucleotides matching TRBD1. The CDR3 runs 15 residues. V was clipped by 5 bases and J by 3 bases; unmatched bases: 11. Germline-derived CDR1 and CDR2 are SGHDT and YYEEEE. Written as DNA, the CDR3 is TGTGCCAGCAGTCTTAGACAGGGCGGTTTCTACGAGCAGTACTTC. Its translation: CASSLRQGGFYEQYF.

This clonotype was counted many times. The chain employs TRBV9 and TRBJ2-3; D may match TRBD1 or TRBD2 (5 bases each). This CDR3 contains 15 residues. Germline-derived CDR1 and CDR2 are SGDLS and YYNGEE. Trimming left V 0 bases short and J 0 bases short, with 8 bases between. The CDR3 nucleotides are TGTGCCAGCAGCGTAGAGGGACCCAGCACAGATACGCAGTATTTT. Protein sequence: CASSVEGPSTDTQYF.

This clonotype was detected ten times or more. The rearrangement uses TRBV28 and TRBJ2-5; 8 bases map to TRBD1. This CDR3 spans 13 amino acids. V was pared by 4 bases and J by 4 bases, with 2 bases of the junction left unmatched. Germline assignment: CDR1 MDHEN and CDR2 SYDVKM. CDR3 sequence (DNA): TGTGCCAGCAGTTGGACAGGGACAGAGACCCAGTACTTC. It is translated as CASSWTGTETQYF.

This chain connects TRBV12-3 or TRBV12-4 to TRBJ2-1, with TRBD2 as a possible D gene (6 bases). The CDR3 consists of 15 residues. Trimming took off 6 bases at V and 6 bases at J, with 18 bases between the two ends. The CDR3 nucleotides are TGTGCCAGCAGACCCGGACTGGAGGGAGGCAATGAGCAGTTCTTC. This translates into CASRPGLEGGNEQFF.

This clonotype occurred many times. This chain joins TRBV7-2 and TRBJ2-7, with 10 nucleotides matching TRBD2. The CDR3 extends over 14 amino acids. Germline V gene sequence: CDR1 SGHTA, CDR2 FQGNSA. The ends lost 3 bases at V and 5 bases at J; junction bases unmatched: 4. The DNA of the CDR3 is TGTGCCAGCAGCTTCAGCGGGGGGGCCCACGAGCAGTACTTC. It yields the protein CASSFSGGAHEQYF.

This clonotype has a count of ten or more. The genes are TRBV7-9 and TRBJ1-5, with a weak D call TRBD1 (5 bases). CDR1 is SEHNR, CDR2 FQNEAQ, per germline (reference sequence). The V end was cut by 4 bases, the J end by 5 bases, with 9 bases between. This CDR3 is built from 13 residues. The DNA for the CDR3 is TGTGCCAGCAGCTCCCGGGGCGATCAGCCCCAGCATTTT. It is translated as CASSSRGDQPQHF.

The chain combines TRBV20-1 with TRBJ2-1; D is perhaps TRBD2 (6 bases). CDR1 and CDR2 (germline): DFQATT, SNEGSKA (reference sequence). Trimming took off 4 bases at V and 13 bases at J, with 20 bases between the two ends. The CDR3 is 13 residues long. The CDR3 protein is CSAMEGTKNIQFF. As DNA, the CDR3 is TGCAGTGCTATGGAGGGTACCAAAAACATTCAGTTCTTC.

The sample holds one count of this clonotype. The chain employs TRBV6-2 or TRBV6-3 and TRBJ1-6; weak D call: TRBD1 (5 bases). CDR1 MNHEY and CDR2 SVGEGT come from the germline V gene. The CDR3 is 14 residues long. V shed 10 bases and J shed 6 bases, with 16 bases lying between them. CDR3 amino acids: CANRPGSANSPLHF. The CDR3 DNA is TGTGCCAACAGACCAGGGTCTGCTAATTCACCCCTCCACTTT.

The table lists this clonotype with many counts. The chain is built from TRBV27 and TRBJ1-1; TRBD1 might be the D (5 bases). Deletions cut 8 bases from V and 3 bases from J, with 22 bases between. Germline-derived CDR1 and CDR2 are MNHEY and SMNVEV (reference sequence). CDR3 length: 16 amino acids. The CDR3 loop is CASSRGGWIPDTEAFF. CDR3 sequence (DNA): TGTGCCAGCTCTCGGGGGGGATGGATTCCGGACACTGAAGCTTTCTTT.